The clone carrying this T cell receptor beta chain was detected only once. Antigen specificity is unknown. Adult donors, all healthy and HIV-negative, had no recent acute infections or vaccinations. Generated by immunoSEQ multiplex PCR, the TCRdb table keeps only in-frame clones and is missing some. Seen here are 2 million to 2.5 million clones, 92% observed once, and the top ten hold 0.37%. The sample is drawn from a study of shared clonotypes between healthy human individuals. The wider study: Donors had three CD4 naive, three CD4 memory, two CD8 naive and one CD8 memory plate apiece.

Study results and caveats: Generation of non-shared clonotypes was less probable than generation of clonotypes shared by all four donors.

Sequenced material: naive CD4+ T cells from PBMCs. Subset denoted: CD45RA+ positively selected. This sequence was found in a man in his late teens or twenties in good health. Some clones in this sample may be carry-over from other donors' samples.

CDR3 sequence: CSVLGQQHYGYTF. CDR3 nucleotide sequence: TGCAGCGTTCTGGGACAGCAGCACTATGGCTACACCTTC. The rearrangement uses TRBV29-1 and TRBJ1-2; 7 positions agree with TRBD1. Trimming cost V 5 bases and J 3 bases; bases outside gene matches: 6. The length of the CDR3 is 13 residues. In germline, CDR1 is SQVTM, CDR2 ANQGSEA.